In its sample, the clone carrying this T cell receptor (beta chain) was seen a few times. A clone one base away is much larger, so this may be a read error. The data derive from a study of T cell repertoires in cytomegalovirus infection. Via MiXCR, TCRdb re-called the reads, giving one row per CDR3 protein. Seen here are approximately 500,000 distinct CDR3 sequences, 16% observed once, and the top ten hold about 24%. V lost 6 bases and J lost 2; bases outside the gene matches: 3. The CDR3 runs 13 residues. The germline CDR1 and CDR2 sequences are MNHNS and SASEGT. This rearrangement joins TRBV6-1 to TRBJ2-7, with 8 positions matching TRBD1. This TCR was recovered from a human donor in good health (CMV status not recorded). Some clones in this sample may be carry-over from other donors' samples. Material: CD8+ T cells from PBMCs. The CDR3 bases are TGTGCCAGCAGCGCGGGACAGGCCTACGAGCAGTACTTC. Translated, it gives CASSAGQAYEQYF.